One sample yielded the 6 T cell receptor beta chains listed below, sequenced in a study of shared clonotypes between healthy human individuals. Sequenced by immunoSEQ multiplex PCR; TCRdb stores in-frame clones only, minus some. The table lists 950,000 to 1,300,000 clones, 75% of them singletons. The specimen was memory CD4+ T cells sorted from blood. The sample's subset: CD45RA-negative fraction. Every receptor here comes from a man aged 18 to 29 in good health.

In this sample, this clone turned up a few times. CDR3 coding DNA: TGTGCCAGCAGCGTGGGAAGGGGAGTCACTGAAGCTTTCTTT. It yields the protein CASSVGRGVTEAFF. V usage is TRBV9 and J usage is TRBJ1-1; perhaps TRBD1 as D (5 bases). Trimming cost V 2 bases and J 4 bases, with 12 bases left between them. The CDR3 consists of 14 residues. The germline CDR1 and CDR2 sequences are SGDLS and YYNGEE.

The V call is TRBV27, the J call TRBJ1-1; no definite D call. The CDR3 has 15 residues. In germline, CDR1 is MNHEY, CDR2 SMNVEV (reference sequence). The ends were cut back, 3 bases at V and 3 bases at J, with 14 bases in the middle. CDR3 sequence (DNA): TGTGCCAGCAGTTTTTGGAGGGATGAGGACACTGAAGCTTTCTTT. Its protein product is CASSFWRDEDTEAFF.

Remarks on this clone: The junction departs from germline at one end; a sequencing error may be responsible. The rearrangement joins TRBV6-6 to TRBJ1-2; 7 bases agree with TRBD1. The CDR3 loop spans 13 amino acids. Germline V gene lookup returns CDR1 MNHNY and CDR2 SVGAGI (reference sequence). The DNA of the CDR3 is TGTGCCAGCAGTTACCCAGAGGACAGGCTAGGGGAATTC. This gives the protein CASSYPEDRLGEF.

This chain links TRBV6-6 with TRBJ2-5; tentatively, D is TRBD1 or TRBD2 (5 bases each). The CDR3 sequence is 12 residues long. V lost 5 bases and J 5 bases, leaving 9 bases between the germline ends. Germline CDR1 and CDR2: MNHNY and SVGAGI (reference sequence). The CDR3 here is CASSRGAETQYF. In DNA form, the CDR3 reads TGTGCCAGCAGTCGAGGGGCGGAGACCCAGTACTTC.

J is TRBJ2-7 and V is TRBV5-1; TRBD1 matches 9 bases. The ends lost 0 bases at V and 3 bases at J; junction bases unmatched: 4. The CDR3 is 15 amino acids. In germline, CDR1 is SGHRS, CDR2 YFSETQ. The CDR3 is CASSLGQGVFYEQYF. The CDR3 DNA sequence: TGCGCCAGCAGCTTGGGACAGGGGGTGTTCTACGAGCAGTACTTC.

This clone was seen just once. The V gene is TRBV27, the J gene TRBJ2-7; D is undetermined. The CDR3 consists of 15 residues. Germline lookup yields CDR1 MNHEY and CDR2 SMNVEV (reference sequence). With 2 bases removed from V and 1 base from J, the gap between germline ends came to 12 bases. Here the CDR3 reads CASSLGWAVSYEQYF. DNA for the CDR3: TGTGCCAGCAGTTTAGGTTGGGCTGTTTCCTACGAGCAGTACTTC.